The 18 T cell receptor beta chains below were found in one sample sequenced in a study of shared clonotypes between healthy human individuals. Assay: immunoSEQ multiplex PCR; the TCRdb copy retains only in-frame clones and omits some. In the table there are approximately 1.5 million clones, approximately 98.5% of which are singletons. What was sequenced was naive CD4+ T cells sorted from blood. The subset was: CD45RA+ positively selected. Receptor source: a man aged 25-45 years in good health.

CDR3 region: CASGQGKETQYF. The CDR3 region has the DNA TGTGCCAGCGGACAGGGAAAAGAGACCCAGTACTTC. The chain has TRBV5-4 and TRBJ2-5; 8 nucleotides line up with TRBD1. Trimming cost V 7 bases and J 3 bases; bases outside gene matches: 2. In germline, CDR1 is SGHNT, CDR2 YYREEE (reference sequence). This CDR3 is built from 12 residues.

This rearrangement joins TRBV29-1 to TRBJ2-3; 9 positions agree with TRBD1. The J segment lost 3 bases and the V segment lost 5 bases, leaving 3 bases of the junction unmatched. CDR1 SQVTM and CDR2 ANQGSEA come from the germline V gene. The length of the CDR3 is 13 residues. CDR3 in DNA: TGCAGCGTTAGGACAGGGGTAACAGATACGCAGTATTTT. It specifies CSVRTGVTDTQYF.

V is TRBV7-9 and J is TRBJ1-2; possibly TRBD1 for D (5 bases). This CDR3 has 17 amino acids. V was shortened by 5 bases and J by 3 bases, with 22 bases between the two germline ends. Germline values: CDR1 SEHNR, CDR2 FQNEAQ (reference sequence). The CDR3 DNA reads TGTGCCAGCAGCCATCCTAGGTCAGGGACGAGTTACTATGGCTACACCTTC. Translation: CASSHPRSGTSYYGYTF.

The chain is built from TRBV20-1 and TRBJ2-1; 7 nucleotides agree with TRBD2. The CDR3 consists of 11 residues. Germline V CDR1 and CDR2: DFQATT, SNEGSKA (reference sequence). V was clipped by 6 bases and J by 9 bases; unmatched bases: 5. This CDR3 is CSAQLAFEQFF. The DNA for the CDR3 is TGCAGTGCCCAACTAGCGTTTGAGCAGTTCTTC.

V gene TRBV7-9 combines with J gene TRBJ1-4; no firm D call. V lost 4 bases to trimming and J lost 1 base, with 16 bases between them. This CDR3 contains 17 residues. Germline values: CDR1 SEHNR, CDR2 FQNEAQ (reference sequence). The CDR3 here is CASSSGEHSITNEKLFF. CDR3 nucleotide sequence: TGTGCCAGCAGCTCCGGGGAGCACTCGATAACTAATGAAAAACTGTTTTTT.

Written as DNA, the CDR3 is TGCAGCGTTGAAGAGTTCGGACAGGCTACCTACGAGCAGTACTTC. Protein sequence: CSVEEFGQATYEQYF. The genes are TRBV29-1 and TRBJ2-7, with 7 bases that match TRBD1. The CDR3 sequence is 15 residues long. V lost 0 bases, J lost 2 bases, and 7 bases stayed unmatched. Per germline, CDR1 SQVTM and CDR2 ANQGSEA.

This chain links TRBV30 with TRBJ2-7, with a tentative D call TRBD2 (6 bases). The V gene's germline CDR1 is GTSNPN and CDR2 SVGIG (reference sequence). The CDR3 runs to 14 residues. The V end lost 4 bases, the J end lost 2 bases, and 15 bases lay between the germline ends. The CDR3 sequence is CAWTGLGGPYEQYF. CDR3 nucleotides: TGTGCCTGGACGGGCCTGGGGGGTCCCTACGAGCAGTACTTC.

This chain links TRBV18 with TRBJ2-3; maybe TRBD2 (5 bases). V lost 1 base and J lost 2, with 13 bases in between. The CDR3 has 16 amino acids. Germline V CDR1 and CDR2: KGHSH, LQKENI. In nucleotides, the CDR3 is TGTGCCAGCTCACCACTCGGCGGGTACAACACAGATACGCAGTATTTT. It is translated as CASSPLGGYNTDTQYF.

The chain combines TRBV14 with TRBJ2-7; D gene unclear. Germline-derived CDR1 and CDR2 are SGHDN and FVKESK. V was trimmed by 0 bases and J by 4 bases, leaving 13 bases between them. The CDR3 spans 15 residues. The CDR3 coding sequence is TGTGCCAGCAGCCAAGAGAAGGGCCGTTTTTACGAGCAGTACTTC. Translation gives CASSQEKGRFYEQYF.

In the case of this clone: Distinct nucleotide sequences in the sample also encode this CDR3. The rearrangement joins TRBV9 to TRBJ2-1, with D perhaps matching TRBD1 (7 bases). Germline V gene sequence: CDR1 SGDLS, CDR2 YYNGEE. This CDR3 contains 16 residues. Trimming took 2 bases from V and 0 from J, leaving 12 bases between them. The CDR3 DNA is TGTGCCAGCAGCGTCGGAGGGACAGCCTCCTACAATGAGCAGTTCTTC. It yields the protein CASSVGGTASYNEQFF.

This chain joins TRBV6-5 and TRBJ2-2; D may be TRBD2 (6 bases). Germline values: CDR1 MNHEY, CDR2 SVGAGI. There are 16 residues in the CDR3. V lost 3 bases, J lost 6 bases, and 17 bases lay in between. The CDR3 DNA reads as TGTGCCAGCAGTTATCTCGGCGGGGTCCGCCCCGGGGAGCTGTTTTTT. Its protein is CASSYLGGVRPGELFF.

The genes are TRBV27 and TRBJ2-7, with D perhaps given as TRBD1 or TRBD2 (5 bases each). The length of the CDR3 is 13 residues. Trimming removed 7 bases at V and 0 bases at J, with 10 bases between. Germline V gene sequence: CDR1 MNHEY, CDR2 SMNVEV (reference sequence). CDR3 in amino acids: CASKGRSSYEQYF. In nucleotides, the CDR3 is TGTGCCAGCAAGGGACGTAGCTCCTACGAGCAGTACTTC.

About this clone itself: Other DNA variants within this sample encode the same CDR3. The V gene is TRBV18, the J gene TRBJ2-3; 7 nucleotides agree with TRBD2. CDR3 length equals 16 residues. The germline gives CDR1 KGHSH, CDR2 LQKENI. V shed 1 base and J 0 bases; nucleotides not matched to a gene: 4. CDR3 coding DNA: TGTGCCAGCTCACCACTTGGCGGGAGTAGCACAGATACGCAGTATTTT. Translated: CASSPLGGSSTDTQYF.

As DNA, the CDR3 is TGTGCCAGCAGCTTTCCGGACAGTCCTAACACCGGGGAGCTGTTTTTT. This translates into CASSFPDSPNTGELFF. The chain recombines TRBV5-6 with TRBJ2-2, with a tentative D call TRBD1 (6 bases). Germline V CDR1 and CDR2: SGHDT, YYEEEE. This CDR3 region has 16 residues. Trimming removed 2 bases from V and 2 bases from J, with 13 bases in between. Using reference TRBV5-6 and TRBJ2-2 for the parts outside the CDR3, the full variable domain is DAGVTQSPTHLIKTRGQQVTLRCSPKSGHDTVSWYQQALGQGPQFIFQYYEEEERQRGNFPDRFSGHQFPNYSSELNVNALLLGDSALYLCASSFPDSPNTGELFFGEGSRLTVL.

The chain joins TRBV10-3 to TRBJ2-1; perhaps TRBD2 as D (5 bases). The V gene lost 6 bases and the J gene lost 8 bases, with 14 bases spanning the gap. The CDR3 sequence is 13 residues long. The germline gives CDR1 ENHRY, CDR2 SYGVKD. This chain's CDR3 is CAIRPAEKDEQFF. The CDR3 DNA follows: TGTGCCATCAGGCCAGCGGAGAAAGATGAGCAGTTCTTC.

Comments on this clone: Other nucleotide sequences from this sample produce the same CDR3. This rearrangement joins TRBV4-1 to TRBJ2-7, with 10 bases aligning to TRBD2. The length of the CDR3 is 14 residues. Trimming took 2 bases from V and 2 from J; bases not matched to a gene: 0. Germline CDR1 is MGHRA and CDR2 is YSYEKL. The CDR3 DNA reads TGCGCCAGCAGCCAAAGCGGGAGGGCCTACGAGCAGTACTTC. It codes for CASSQSGRAYEQYF.

The V gene is TRBV2, the J gene TRBJ1-4, with D perhaps TRBD1 (5 bases). The germline V gene has CDR1 SNHLY and CDR2 FYNNEI. V was cut by 3 bases and J by 0 bases, with 11 bases left in between. CDR3 length: 16 amino acids. As DNA, the CDR3 is TGTGCCAGCAGTGACAGGGCGAAGACAACTAATGAAAAACTGTTTTTT. Residues: CASSDRAKTTNEKLFF.

The CDR3 nucleotides read TGCAGCGTTGCCAGGGGGGATGAGCAGTACTTC. It specifies CSVARGDEQYF. This sequence joins TRBV29-1 and TRBJ2-7, with D possibly TRBD1 on 7 matching bases. The CDR3 is 11 residues long. V lost 4 bases, J lost 7 bases, and 11 bases lay in between. Germline V gene data show CDR1 as SQVTM and CDR2 as ANQGSEA.